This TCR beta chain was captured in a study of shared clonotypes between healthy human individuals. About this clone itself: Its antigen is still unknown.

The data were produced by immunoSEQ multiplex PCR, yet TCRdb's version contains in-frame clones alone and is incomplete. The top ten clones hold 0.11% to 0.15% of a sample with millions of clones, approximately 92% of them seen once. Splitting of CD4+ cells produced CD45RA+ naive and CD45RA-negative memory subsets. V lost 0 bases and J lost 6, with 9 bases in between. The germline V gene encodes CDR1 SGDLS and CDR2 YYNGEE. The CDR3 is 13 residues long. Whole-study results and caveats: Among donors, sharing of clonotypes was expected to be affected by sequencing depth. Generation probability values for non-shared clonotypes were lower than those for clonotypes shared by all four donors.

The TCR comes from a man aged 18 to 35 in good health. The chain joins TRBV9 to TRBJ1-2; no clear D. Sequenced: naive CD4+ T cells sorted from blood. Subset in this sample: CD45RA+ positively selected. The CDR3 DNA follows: TGTGCCAGCAGCGTAGGGCCCTTAAATGGCTACACCTTC. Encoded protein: CASSVGPLNGYTF.